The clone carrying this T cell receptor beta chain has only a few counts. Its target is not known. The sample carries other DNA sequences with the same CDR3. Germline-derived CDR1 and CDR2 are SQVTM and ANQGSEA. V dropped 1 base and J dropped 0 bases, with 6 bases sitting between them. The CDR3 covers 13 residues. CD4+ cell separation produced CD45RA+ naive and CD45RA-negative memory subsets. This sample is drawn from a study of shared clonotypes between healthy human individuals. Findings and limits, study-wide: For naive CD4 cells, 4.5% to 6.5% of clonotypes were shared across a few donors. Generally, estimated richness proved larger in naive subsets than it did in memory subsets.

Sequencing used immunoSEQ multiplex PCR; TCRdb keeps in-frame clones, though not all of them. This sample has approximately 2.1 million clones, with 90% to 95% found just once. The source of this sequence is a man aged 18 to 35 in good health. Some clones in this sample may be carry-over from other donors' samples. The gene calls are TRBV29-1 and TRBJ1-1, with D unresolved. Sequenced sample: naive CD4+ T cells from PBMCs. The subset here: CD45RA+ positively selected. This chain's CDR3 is CSVEGRMNTEAFF. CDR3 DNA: TGCAGCGTTGAAGGTAGAATGAACACTGAAGCTTTCTTT.